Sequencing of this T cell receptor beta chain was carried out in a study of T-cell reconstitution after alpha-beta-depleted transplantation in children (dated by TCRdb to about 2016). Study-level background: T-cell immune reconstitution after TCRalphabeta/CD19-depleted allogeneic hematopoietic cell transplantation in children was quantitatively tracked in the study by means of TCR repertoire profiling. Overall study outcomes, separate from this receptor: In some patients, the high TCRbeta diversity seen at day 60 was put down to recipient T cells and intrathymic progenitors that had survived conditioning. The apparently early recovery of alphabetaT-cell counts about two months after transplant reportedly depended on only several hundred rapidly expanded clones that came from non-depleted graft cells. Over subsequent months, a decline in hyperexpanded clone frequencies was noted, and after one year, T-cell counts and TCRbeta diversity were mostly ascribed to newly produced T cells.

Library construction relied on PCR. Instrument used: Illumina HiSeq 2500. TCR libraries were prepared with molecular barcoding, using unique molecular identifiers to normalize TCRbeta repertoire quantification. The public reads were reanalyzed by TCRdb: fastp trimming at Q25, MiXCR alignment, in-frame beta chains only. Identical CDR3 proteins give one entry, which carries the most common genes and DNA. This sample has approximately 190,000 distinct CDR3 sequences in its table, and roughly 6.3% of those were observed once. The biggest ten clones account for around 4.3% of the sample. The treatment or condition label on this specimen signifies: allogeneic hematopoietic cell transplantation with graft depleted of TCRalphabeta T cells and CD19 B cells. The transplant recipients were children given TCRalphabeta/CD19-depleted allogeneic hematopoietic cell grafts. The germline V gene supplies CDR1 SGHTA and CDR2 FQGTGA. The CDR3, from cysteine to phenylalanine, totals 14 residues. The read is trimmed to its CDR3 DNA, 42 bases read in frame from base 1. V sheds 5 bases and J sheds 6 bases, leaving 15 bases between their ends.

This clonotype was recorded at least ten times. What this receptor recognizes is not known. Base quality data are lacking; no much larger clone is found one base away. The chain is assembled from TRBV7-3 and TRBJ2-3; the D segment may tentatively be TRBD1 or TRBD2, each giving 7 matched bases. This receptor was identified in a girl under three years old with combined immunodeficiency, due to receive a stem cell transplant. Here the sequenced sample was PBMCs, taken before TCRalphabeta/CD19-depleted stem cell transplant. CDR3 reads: CASSLRGGVDTQYF. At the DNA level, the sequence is TGTGCCAGCAGCCTCAGGGGGGGAGTTGATACGCAGTATTTT.